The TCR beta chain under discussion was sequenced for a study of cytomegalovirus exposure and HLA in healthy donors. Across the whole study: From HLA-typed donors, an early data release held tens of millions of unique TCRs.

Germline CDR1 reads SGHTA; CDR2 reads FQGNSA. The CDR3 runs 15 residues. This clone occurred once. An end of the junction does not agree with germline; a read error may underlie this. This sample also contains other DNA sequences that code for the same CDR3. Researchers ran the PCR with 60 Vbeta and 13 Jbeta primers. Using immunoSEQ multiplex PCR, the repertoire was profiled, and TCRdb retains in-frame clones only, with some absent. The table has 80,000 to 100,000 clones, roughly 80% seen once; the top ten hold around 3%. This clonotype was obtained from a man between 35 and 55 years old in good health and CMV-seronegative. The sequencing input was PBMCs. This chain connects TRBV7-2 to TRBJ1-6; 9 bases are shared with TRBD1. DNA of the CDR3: TGTGCCAGCAGCTTGGGGACAGGGAATAATTCGCCCCTCCACTTT. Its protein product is CASSLGTGNNSPLHF.